These 30 T cell receptor beta chains came from one sample sequenced in a study of cytomegalovirus exposure and HLA in healthy donors. Profiled with immunoSEQ multiplex PCR; TCRdb holds only in-frame clones, not every one. This table has about 110,000 clones, 70% to 90% appearing once. The sequencing sample was made of PBMCs. The source is a woman under 30 in good health and CMV-seronegative.

This clone came up once. This rearrangement joins TRBV7-9 to TRBJ2-2; D might be TRBD1 (6 bases). The length of the CDR3 is 15 residues. Trimming removed 5 bases from V and 4 bases from J, with 14 bases in between. CDR1 SEHNR and CDR2 FQNEAQ come from the germline V gene (reference sequence). The CDR3, as DNA: TGTGCCAGCAGCCCGCCACAGGGTCCCACCGGGGAGCTGTTTTTT. It yields the protein CASSPPQGPTGELFF.

The chain couples TRBV27 to TRBJ1-1, with D perhaps matching TRBD1 (6 bases). CDR1 and CDR2 (germline): MNHEY, SMNVEV (reference sequence). This CDR3 has 12 residues. The V and J ends lost 5 bases and 4 bases respectively, with 8 bases between them. CDR3 nucleotides: TGTGCCAGCAGTAGGGGGGGCACTGAAGCTTTCTTT. Its protein is CASSRGGTEAFF.

Within the sample, this clone is medium-sized. The gene calls are TRBV29-1 and TRBJ2-7; 8 bases are a match to TRBD2. The CDR3 spans 13 residues. Germline lookup yields CDR1 SQVTM and CDR2 ANQGSEA. J lost 3 bases, V lost 7 bases, and 8 bases had no gene match. CDR3 residues: CSAGSGENYEQYF. Written as DNA, the CDR3 is TGCAGCGCCGGTAGCGGGGAGAACTACGAGCAGTACTTC.

This clone occurred a few times. V is TRBV2 and J is TRBJ2-7, with D perhaps TRBD1 (5 bases). This CDR3 has 14 amino acids. Trimming stripped 0 bases from V and 0 bases from J, with 6 bases between. Germline CDR1 and CDR2: SNHLY and FYNNEI. As DNA, the CDR3 is TGTGCCAGCAGTGAAGCCAGGGCCTCCTACGAGCAGTACTTC. It specifies CASSEARASYEQYF.

This clone came up once. This rearrangement joins TRBV4-1 to TRBJ1-2; the D gene is possibly TRBD1 (6 bases). V lost 4 bases and J lost 1, with 10 bases in between. The CDR3 extends over 14 amino acids. Germline loops: CDR1 MGHRA, CDR2 YSYEKL. Here the CDR3 reads CASSPQQGNYGYTF. The CDR3 DNA reads as TGCGCCAGCAGCCCCCAACAGGGTAACTATGGCTACACCTTC.

The chain recombines TRBV4-1 with TRBJ2-7; D not resolved. The V end was cut by 6 bases, the J end by 0 bases, with 18 bases between. CDR1 and CDR2 from the germline V gene are MGHRA and YSYEKL. CDR3 length: 16 residues. The CDR3 protein is CASSFDASSGSYEQYF. CDR3 coding DNA: TGCGCCAGCAGTTTTGATGCCTCTTCGGGCTCCTACGAGCAGTACTTC.

The gene calls are TRBV13 and TRBJ1-2; no clear D gene. Germline V gene lookup returns CDR1 PRHDT and CDR2 FYEKMQ (reference sequence). CDR3 length: 15 amino acids. V was shortened by 5 bases and J by 3 bases, with 16 bases between the two germline ends. Here the CDR3 reads CASSRRIMEDYGYTF. CDR3 coding DNA: TGTGCCAGCAGCCGGCGGATAATGGAGGACTATGGCTACACCTTC.

The J gene is TRBJ2-7, the V gene TRBV30; D remains unclear. From germline, CDR1 is GTSNPN and CDR2 SVGIG (reference sequence). Trimming cost V 0 bases and J 3 bases, with 9 bases left between them. There are 13 residues in the CDR3. CDR3 in amino acids: CAWSVHQNYEQYF. CDR3 in DNA: TGTGCCTGGAGTGTACACCAAAACTACGAGCAGTACTTC.

This clone was detected only a few times. V gene TRBV7-9 combines with J gene TRBJ2-5; 16 nucleotides align to TRBD2. The V and J ends lost 10 bases and 5 bases, in that order; junction bases with no gene match: 13. The CDR3 is 17 amino acids. From germline, CDR1 is SEHNR and CDR2 FQNEAQ (reference sequence). The CDR3 region is CATLGTSGGAGLETQYF. CDR3 DNA sequence: TGTGCCACCCTCGGGACTAGCGGGGGGGCAGGTCTGGAGACCCAGTACTTC. Variable domain in full (rest from reference TRBV7-9 and TRBJ2-5): DTGVSQNPRHKITKRGQNVTFRCDPISEHNRLYWYRQTLGQGPEFLTYFQNEAQLEKSRLLSDRFSAERPKGSFSTLEIQRTEQGDSAMYLCATLGTSGGAGLETQYFGPGTRLLVL.

V gene TRBV5-6 combines with J gene TRBJ2-1; D possibly corresponds to TRBD2 (5 bases). Per the germline V gene, CDR1 is SGHDT and CDR2 is YYEEEE. The V and J ends lost 6 bases and 9 bases respectively, with 10 bases between them. The CDR3 is made up of 11 amino acids. The CDR3 nucleotides are TGTGCCAGCATCAACGAGGGTGAGCAGTTCTTC. It encodes CASINEGEQFF.

This clone was counted a single time. This chain connects TRBV2 to TRBJ2-3; 9 bases line up with TRBD2. From germline, CDR1 is SNHLY and CDR2 FYNNEI. The CDR3 consists of 16 residues. J gave up 2 bases and V 2 bases, and 5 bases lay outside the gene matches. This CDR3 reads CASSEPLAGFTDTQYF. The CDR3 nucleotides are TGTGCCAGCAGTGAACCCCTAGCGGGGTTCACAGATACGCAGTATTTT.

This clone appeared once. J is TRBJ2-7 and V is TRBV6-1; 11 positions match TRBD1. The germline CDR1 and CDR2 sequences are MNHNS and SASEGT. This CDR3 contains 13 residues. After removal of 8 bases from V and 4 bases from J, the junction contained 4 bases not matched to a gene. CDR3 sequence (DNA): TGTGCCAGCCTCGGACAGGGGGCTTACGAGCAGTACTTC. Its translation: CASLGQGAYEQYF.

This rearrangement joins TRBV6-5 to TRBJ2-6; a possible D gene is TRBD1 (5 bases). Germline-derived CDR1 and CDR2 are MNHEY and SVGAGI. This CDR3 contains 16 residues. V gave up 0 bases and J gave up 4 bases, with 10 bases separating them. In DNA, the CDR3 is TGTGCCAGCAGTTACTCAGGGGCAACGGGGGCCAACGTCCTGACTTTC. Encoded protein: CASSYSGATGANVLTF.

The V and J genes are TRBV28 and TRBJ1-5; D remains unclear. The CDR3 is 14 residues long. Germline V gives CDR1 MDHEN, CDR2 SYDVKM. Trimming removed 1 base from V and 7 bases from J, with 11 bases in between. In nucleotides, the CDR3 is TGTGCCAGCAGTTTATTCCAGGTAGGCCAGCCCCAGCATTTT. Amino acid sequence: CASSLFQVGQPQHF.

The chain combines TRBV4-1 with TRBJ1-5; D remains ambiguous. Trimming took off 1 base at V and 1 base at J, with 14 bases between the two ends. The CDR3 sequence is 17 residues long. Germline CDR1 is MGHRA and CDR2 is YSYEKL. CDR3: CASSQGPARGSNQPQHF. The CDR3 DNA reads TGCGCCAGCAGCCAAGGGCCGGCCCGCGGGAGCAATCAGCCCCAGCATTTT.

The chain recombines TRBV27 with TRBJ1-5, with 7 bases lining up with TRBD1. V lost 3 bases to trimming and J lost 5 bases; unmatched junction nucleotides: 4. The CDR3 spans 14 residues. Germline V gene data show CDR1 as MNHEY and CDR2 as SMNVEV (reference sequence). The CDR3 loop reads CASSFDRDDQPQHF. The CDR3 coding sequence is TGTGCCAGCAGTTTCGACAGGGACGATCAGCCCCAGCATTTT.

V gene TRBV9 combines with J gene TRBJ1-2; D might be TRBD1 (6 bases). Per the germline V gene, CDR1 is SGDLS and CDR2 is YYNGEE. V was cut by 1 base and J by 3 bases, with 10 bases left in between. This CDR3 is built from 14 residues. CDR3 residues: CASSVSHRDYGYTF. CDR3 coding DNA: TGTGCCAGCAGCGTATCCCACAGGGACTATGGCTACACCTTC.

The gene calls are TRBV6-1 and TRBJ2-6; 7 bases agree with TRBD1. The germline V gene encodes CDR1 MNHNS and CDR2 SASEGT. The V gene end was trimmed by 4 bases and the J gene end by 0 bases; junction bases not matched to a gene: 6. The CDR3 totals 17 residues. The chain's CDR3 is CASSGGQILSGANVLTF. DNA of the CDR3: TGTGCCAGCAGTGGGGGACAGATCCTCTCTGGGGCCAACGTCCTGACTTTC.

The chain joins TRBV10-2 to TRBJ1-1; 9 bases align to TRBD1. V lost 6 bases and J lost 2; bases outside the gene matches: 7. The germline CDR1 and CDR2 sequences are WSHSY and SAAADI. This CDR3 region has 15 residues. The CDR3: CASRYRDRDNTEAFF. Written as DNA, the CDR3 is TGCGCCAGCAGGTACCGGGACAGGGATAACACTGAAGCTTTCTTT.

The V and J genes are TRBV7-9 and TRBJ2-7, with 7 bases aligning to TRBD1. The V gene's germline CDR1 is SEHNR and CDR2 FQNEAQ (reference sequence). This CDR3 spans 13 amino acids. Trimming removed 5 bases from V and 2 bases from J; junction bases left unmatched: 3. The CDR3 DNA follows: TGTGCCAGCAGCCGACAGGGAACCTACGAGCAGTACTTC. Translating gives CASSRQGTYEQYF.

CDR3 sequence (DNA): TGTGCTAGTGGTTTGGCCAGGAGCGGTAACACCGGGGAGCTGTTTTTT. It specifies CASGLARSGNTGELFF. The chain joins TRBV12-5 to TRBJ2-2; TRBD2 might be the D (5 bases). From germline, CDR1 is LGHNT and CDR2 FRNRAP. This CDR3 comprises 16 residues. V was shortened by 1 base and J by 2 bases, with 11 bases between the two germline ends.

The gene calls are TRBV18 and TRBJ2-7; the match to TRBD1 covers 8 bases. The junction had 3 bases not matched to a gene; V was cut back by 2 bases and J by 3 bases. The germline CDR1 and CDR2 sequences are KGHSH and LQKENI. This CDR3 has 14 residues. In DNA, the CDR3 is TGTGCCAGCTCACCAGGGACAGGAGTCTACGAGCAGTACTTC. As protein: CASSPGTGVYEQYF. The full variable domain, rest sourced from reference TRBV18 and TRBJ2-7, is NAGVMQNPRHLVRRRGQEARLRCSPMKGHSHVYWYRQLPEEGLKFMVYLQKENIIDESGMPKERFSAEFPKEGPSILRIQQVVRGDSAAYFCASSPGTGVYEQYFGPGTRLTVT.

The chain carries TRBV5-5 and TRBJ2-4, with 10 nucleotides matching TRBD1. Germline lookup yields CDR1 SGHKS and CDR2 YYEKEE (reference sequence). The CDR3 totals 14 residues. The J segment lost 7 bases and the V segment lost 4 bases, leaving 5 bases of the junction unmatched. The CDR3 loop reads CASSGGTGENIQYF. The CDR3 DNA is TGTGCCAGCAGCGGAGGGACAGGGGAGAACATTCAGTACTTC.

The rearrangement links TRBV4-2 to TRBJ2-1; TRBD1 is a possible D gene (8 bases). The V gene lost 2 bases and the J gene lost 6 bases, with 14 bases spanning the gap. Germline values: CDR1 LGHNA, CDR2 YNFKEQ. The CDR3 spans 15 residues. DNA of the CDR3: TGTGCCAGCAGCCAACTACAGGGGGGGGTCAATGAGCAGTTCTTC. This translates into CASSQLQGGVNEQFF.

The rearrangement uses TRBV6-5 and TRBJ1-6; weak D call: TRBD1 (5 bases). Germline V lookup: CDR1 MNHEY, CDR2 SVGAGI. CDR3 length: 14 amino acids. Trimming removed 5 bases from V and 10 bases from J, with 15 bases in between. CDR3 sequence reads: CASSEDQGWSPLHF. DNA for the CDR3: TGTGCCAGCAGTGAAGACCAGGGATGGTCACCCCTCCACTTT.

The chain combines TRBV6-1 with TRBJ1-2; no definite D call. This CDR3 contains 16 residues. V dropped 4 bases and J dropped 2 bases, with 17 bases sitting between them. Germline assignment: CDR1 MNHNS and CDR2 SASEGT. CDR3 protein: CASSVYMAGANYGYTF. The CDR3 DNA is TGTGCCAGCAGTGTTTATATGGCAGGCGCAAACTATGGCTACACCTTC.

The chain joins TRBV5-1 to TRBJ2-7; a weak D match, TRBD2 (5 bases). The germline CDR1 and CDR2 sequences are SGHRS and YFSETQ. V was trimmed by 2 bases and J by 1 base, leaving 10 bases between them. The CDR3 is 14 residues long. DNA for the CDR3: TGCGCCAGCAGCTTAGCCGGGGTTTCCTACGAGCAGTACTTC. Encoded protein: CASSLAGVSYEQYF.

J is TRBJ1-1 and V is TRBV28; 7 nucleotides agree with TRBD1. Unmatched junction bases numbered 3, after V lost 4 bases and J lost 1 base. The length of the CDR3 is 14 residues. The germline V gene has CDR1 MDHEN and CDR2 SYDVKM. The CDR3: CASSYAGGNTEAFF. In DNA form, the CDR3 reads TGTGCCAGCAGTTATGCAGGGGGGAACACTGAAGCTTTCTTT.

The chain uses TRBV5-6 and TRBJ1-5; D gene ambiguous. With 0 bases removed from V and 2 bases from J, the gap between germline ends came to 9 bases. CDR3 size: 15 residues. Per the germline V gene, CDR1 is SGHDT and CDR2 is YYEEEE. The DNA of the CDR3 is TGTGCCAGCAGCTTGGGCTCGGTGGGCAATCAGCCCCAGCATTTT. Translation: CASSLGSVGNQPQHF.

The chain couples TRBV9 to TRBJ2-3; 10 bases match TRBD2. CDR1 is SGDLS, CDR2 YYNGEE, per germline. The CDR3 spans 17 residues. The trim removed 0 bases at V and 2 bases at J, leaving 6 bases unmatched. In DNA form, the CDR3 reads TGTGCCAGCAGCGTAGGGGCTAGCGGGGGACACACAGATACGCAGTATTTT. Amino acids: CASSVGASGGHTDTQYF.